Below are 20 T cell receptor beta chains sequenced from a single sample in a study of long-term antiretroviral therapy in people with HIV. Researchers ran immunoSEQ v3.0 at survey level. The protocol was immunoSEQ multiplex PCR, while the TCRdb copy is restricted to in-frame clones and leaves out a portion. The data hold 15,000 or so clones, with roughly 82% observed a single time. The sequences come from unsorted PBMCs, collected 1.8 years before starting antiretroviral therapy. The receptor source for this set is a woman aged 40 to 50 with HIV.

V usage is TRBV6-5 and J usage is TRBJ2-7; D is unresolved. Between the trimmed V and J ends, which lost 3 bases and 2 bases, there was a span of 14 bases. CDR1 MNHEY and CDR2 SVGAGI come from the germline V gene. The CDR3 has 15 residues. CDR3 protein: CASSYLSTATYEQYF. As DNA, the CDR3 is TGTGCCAGCAGTTATCTTTCTACGGCGACCTACGAGCAGTACTTC.

The chain combines TRBV25-1 with TRBJ1-4; D is unresolved. CDR1 and CDR2 from the germline V gene are MGHDK and SYGVNS. This CDR3 comprises 17 residues. V lost 1 base to trimming and J lost 4 bases, with 16 bases between them. In nucleotides, the CDR3 is TGTGCCAGCAGTGAATCGTCCCCGGGCGTGGGTAATGAAAAACTGTTTTTT. It codes for CASSESSPGVGNEKLFF.

This clone is a singleton in its sample. The chain couples TRBV19 to TRBJ2-1; TRBD1 matches 7 bases. The V gene's germline CDR1 is LNHDA and CDR2 SQIVND (reference sequence). CDR3 size: 15 residues. After removal of 3 bases from V and 1 base from J, the junction contained 3 bases not matched to a gene. This CDR3 reads CASSISGGSYNEQFF. The CDR3 bases are TGTGCCAGTAGTATCTCAGGGGGTTCCTACAATGAGCAGTTCTTC.

The V and J genes are TRBV20-1 and TRBJ1-2; D not certain. Trimming took off 3 bases at V and 8 bases at J, with 7 bases between the two ends. CDR1 is DFQATT, CDR2 SNEGSKA, per germline (reference sequence). The CDR3 extends over 10 amino acids. CDR3 sequence: CSASNLGYTF. The DNA for the CDR3 is TGCAGTGCTAGCAACTTGGGCTACACCTTC.

This clone was observed a handful of times. The identical CDR3 is also encoded by other nucleotide sequences in the sample. This chain connects TRBV5-4 to TRBJ2-2; TRBD2 matches 7 bases. The CDR3 contains 16 residues. The germline gives CDR1 SGHNT, CDR2 YYREEE (reference sequence). Unmatched junction bases numbered 5, after V lost 0 bases and J lost 3 bases. The CDR3 loop is CASSLGAGEDTGELFF. CDR3 coding DNA: TGTGCCAGCAGCTTGGGGGCGGGAGAAGACACCGGGGAGCTGTTTTTT.

The genes are TRBV7-2 and TRBJ2-7; 8 bases are a match to TRBD1. The germline gives CDR1 SGHTA, CDR2 FQGNSA. This CDR3 region has 15 residues. The V and J ends lost 10 bases and 0 bases, in that order; junction bases with no gene match: 11. CDR3 coding DNA: TGTGCCACCGGACTCCGGACAGGGAACTCCTACGAGCAGTACTTC. Translating it yields CATGLRTGNSYEQYF.

This clone was counted between two and nine times. The rearrangement joins TRBV28 to TRBJ1-2; TRBD1 aligns across 11 bases. V lost 5 bases to trimming and J lost 2 bases; unmatched junction nucleotides: 4. CDR1 is MDHEN, CDR2 SYDVKM, per germline. This CDR3 contains 15 residues. The CDR3: CASSPGQGANYGYTF. Here the CDR3 DNA reads TGTGCCAGCAGTCCCGGACAGGGGGCGAACTATGGCTACACCTTC.

The rearrangement joins TRBV19 to TRBJ1-1; the D is unclear. The germline CDR1 and CDR2 sequences are LNHDA and SQIVND (reference sequence). The CDR3 has 12 amino acids. Trimming took off 3 bases at V and 7 bases at J, with 9 bases between the two ends. CDR3 residues: CASSINRLEAFF. In DNA form, the CDR3 reads TGTGCCAGTAGTATCAACCGCCTTGAAGCTTTCTTT.

DNA of the CDR3: TGTGCCAGCAGCGTAGAAGGACAGGGGCTCGAGCAGTACTTC. Translated, it gives CASSVEGQGLEQYF. The V and J genes are TRBV9 and TRBJ2-7; TRBD1 aligns across 9 bases. Germline loops: CDR1 SGDLS, CDR2 YYNGEE. There are 14 residues in the CDR3. Trimming cost V 0 bases and J 6 bases; bases outside gene matches: 4.

This chain joins TRBV10-3 and TRBJ2-7; possible D gene TRBD1, 6 bases. The CDR3 length is 13 residues. V shed 7 bases and J shed 0 bases, with 10 bases lying between them. The germline gives CDR1 ENHRY, CDR2 SYGVKD. The CDR3 bases are TGTGCCATCAACCGGGACAACTCCTACGAGCAGTACTTC. Its translation is CAINRDNSYEQYF.

The genes are TRBV27 and TRBJ1-5; D might be TRBD1 (5 bases). The germline gives CDR1 MNHEY, CDR2 SMNVEV (reference sequence). V dropped 3 bases and J dropped 6 bases, with 21 bases sitting between them. The CDR3 length is 17 residues. This CDR3 is CASSFSAGSGGFQPQHF. DNA of the CDR3: TGTGCCAGCAGTTTCTCCGCAGGGTCGGGAGGTTTTCAGCCCCAGCATTTT.

This clone was detected a few times. The rearrangement joins TRBV7-2 to TRBJ1-5; no clear D. CDR1 is SGHTA, CDR2 FQGNSA, per germline. CDR3 size: 13 residues. Trimming shortened V by 1 base and J by 6 bases, and 7 bases separated the two germline ends. CDR3 DNA sequence: TGTGCCAGCAGCTTAGGGACGGCTCAGCCCCAGCATTTT. Its protein product is CASSLGTAQPQHF.

V and J are TRBV19 and TRBJ1-5; D call uncertain. Germline-derived CDR1 and CDR2 are LNHDA and SQIVND (reference sequence). The CDR3 totals 15 residues. The ends were cut back, 4 bases at V and 5 bases at J, with 15 bases in the middle. In DNA form, the CDR3 reads TGTGCCAGTAGTACCGTGGGCCCGACCCATCAGCCCCAGCATTTT. It is translated as CASSTVGPTHQPQHF.

V usage is TRBV7-9 and J usage is TRBJ2-3; unclear D gene. Germline values: CDR1 SEHNR, CDR2 FQNEAQ (reference sequence). V was clipped by 1 base and J by 4 bases, with 6 bases between them. This CDR3 has 13 residues. The CDR3 region is CASSLGEADTQYF. CDR3 bases: TGTGCCAGCAGCTTAGGAGAGGCAGATACGCAGTATTTT.

The chain carries TRBV4-1 and TRBJ2-2; the D is unclear. This CDR3 is built from 18 residues. The germline V gene has CDR1 MGHRA and CDR2 YSYEKL. V was clipped by 0 bases and J by 1 base, with 15 bases between them. CDR3 amino acids: CASSQDNQHFGNTGELFF. In nucleotides, the CDR3 is TGCGCCAGCAGCCAAGATAATCAGCATTTCGGGAACACCGGGGAGCTGTTTTTT.

On this clone itself: A read error may produce the germline difference seen at one junction end. The V call is TRBV27, the J call TRBJ2-3; D unclear. The CDR3 loop spans 10 amino acids. Germline CDR1 MNHEY, CDR2 SMNVEV (reference sequence). CDR3 region: CASSKPLHNF. The CDR3, as DNA: TGTGCCAGCAGTAAACCCCTCCATAATTTT.

The rearrangement joins TRBV30 to TRBJ1-1; no reliable D call. This CDR3 is 12 amino acids long. The V gene's germline CDR1 is GTSNPN and CDR2 SVGIG (reference sequence). Trimming cost V 2 bases and J 9 bases, with 13 bases left between them. CDR3 nucleotide sequence: TGTGCCTGGAGTCGGGCAGGCAGTCAAGCTTTCTTT. Translation gives CAWSRAGSQAFF.

The rearrangement joins TRBV20-1 to TRBJ1-2; D not certain. The germline V gene has CDR1 DFQATT and CDR2 SNEGSKA (reference sequence). V lost 7 bases, J lost 4 bases, and 10 bases lay in between. The length of the CDR3 is 11 residues. The CDR3 DNA follows: TGCAGTGGGTTGGAGACCTATGGCTACACCTTC. Its protein is CSGLETYGYTF.

The rearrangement links TRBV5-4 to TRBJ2-7; perhaps TRBD1 as D (6 bases). There are 13 residues in the CDR3. Trimming took off 1 base at V and 1 base at J, with 6 bases between the two ends. Germline values: CDR1 SGHNT, CDR2 YYREEE (reference sequence). Here the CDR3 reads CASSLQGSYEQYF. The CDR3 nucleotides are TGTGCCAGCAGCTTGCAGGGGTCCTACGAGCAGTACTTC.

This chain's CDR3 is CASSKGLLNTEAFF. The DNA for the CDR3 is TGTGCCAGTAGTAAGGGACTCCTGAACACTGAAGCTTTCTTT. The chain carries TRBV19 and TRBJ1-1; maybe TRBD1 (5 bases). Per the germline V gene, CDR1 is LNHDA and CDR2 is SQIVND (reference sequence). V was pared by 4 bases and J by 0 bases, with 9 bases between. CDR3 size: 14 residues.